Following are 20 T cell receptor beta chains from one sample sequenced in a study of post-analysis software for immune sequencing data. These TCRs are of unknown antigen specificity. Notes on the study in general: Patients had higher frequencies than controls of roughly five TRBV segments, including TRBV5-6, TRBV5-1 and TRBV20-1.

TCR beta libraries were prepared from cDNA with unique molecular identifiers. TCRdb processed the PCR reads anew with MiXCR; each CDR3 protein has one entry. The data contain 350,000 to 500,000 distinct CDR3 sequences, roughly 40% of them singletons. The specimen was blood. The receptors were gathered from a girl aged 2-10 years with multiple sclerosis.

The CDR3 bases are TGTGCCAGCAGCTTAAGTTCGGGACAGGGTTCGGAGCAGTACTTC. This sequence encodes CASSLSSGQGSEQYF. This chain links TRBV7-6 with TRBJ2-4, with 9 bases aligning to TRBD1. Germline V gives CDR1 SGHVS, CDR2 FNYEAQ. The CDR3 contains 15 residues. Trimming cost V 2 bases and J 13 bases; bases outside gene matches: 12.

This clonotype was counted only a few times. This rearrangement joins TRBV5-1 to TRBJ2-3; weak D call: TRBD1 (8 bases). The CDR3 has 16 residues. Trimming removed 4 bases from V and 4 bases from J, with 19 bases in between. Germline V gene data show CDR1 as SGHRS and CDR2 as YFSETQ. CDR3 nucleotides: TGCGCCAGCAGCCGTAGAAGAGCGGGACAGGCAGATACGCAGTATTTT. This gives the protein CASSRRRAGQADTQYF.

CDR3 amino acids: CASSEGPKGEQFF. The CDR3 DNA sequence: TGTGCCAGCAGTGAGGGACCGAAGGGTGAGCAGTTCTTC. V usage is TRBV6-4 and J usage is TRBJ2-1; D is tentatively TRBD1 or TRBD2 (5 bases each). This CDR3 is 13 amino acids long. V lost 3 bases and J 9 bases, leaving 12 bases between the germline ends. Germline V gives CDR1 MRHNA, CDR2 SNTAGT.

CDR3 residues: CASSQFRTGQGDEQYF. CDR3 sequence (DNA): TGCGCCAGCAGCCAATTCAGGACAGGACAGGGTGACGAGCAGTACTTC. The chain carries TRBV4-3 and TRBJ2-7; 8 bases are a match to TRBD1. The CDR3 has 16 amino acids. From germline, CDR1 is LGHNA and CDR2 YSLEER. Trimming removed 2 bases from V and 5 bases from J; junction bases left unmatched: 11.

This clonotype was recorded a few times. The chain couples TRBV12-3 or TRBV12-4 to TRBJ2-3; 8 nucleotides agree with TRBD2. Losses at the gene ends were 6 bases for V and 0 bases for J; bases not matched to a gene: 5. The CDR3 is 15 amino acids. CDR3 nucleotides: TGTGCCAGCAGGGAGCGGGAGTGGAGCACAGATACGCAGTATTTT. Its translation is CASREREWSTDTQYF.

This rearrangement joins TRBV6-1 to TRBJ2-3; D perhaps matches TRBD2 (7 bases). Germline lookup yields CDR1 MNHNS and CDR2 SASEGT. This CDR3 is 17 amino acids long. V lost 8 bases and J lost 2, with 23 bases in between. In DNA, the CDR3 is TGTGCCAGCGGTCAAACAACTGGGCGGGGGCCCACAGATACGCAGTATTTT. Amino acids: CASGQTTGRGPTDTQYF.

This clonotype was seen once. The CDR3 region has the DNA TGTGCCAGCTTCCCCCCCTGGACTAGTGACTACAATGAGCAGTTCTTC. It codes for CASFPPWTSDYNEQFF. This chain joins TRBV28 and TRBJ2-1, with 7 bases aligning to TRBD2. CDR1 MDHEN and CDR2 SYDVKM come from the germline V gene. Trimming removed 8 bases from V and 3 bases from J; junction bases left unmatched: 13. The CDR3 totals 16 residues.

This clonotype was recorded a few times. The rearrangement links TRBV6-4 to TRBJ2-1, with TRBD1 matching over 9 bases. Looked up from germline, CDR1 is MRHNA and CDR2 is SNTAGT. The CDR3 covers 14 residues. V was clipped by 5 bases and J by 8 bases; unmatched bases: 7. CDR3 in DNA: TGTGCCAGCAGTCCGGGACAGGGTATCGATGAGCAGTTCTTC. Translated: CASSPGQGIDEQFF.

This chain connects TRBV2 to TRBJ2-7; a possible D gene is TRBD2 (6 bases). Germline CDR1 is SNHLY and CDR2 is FYNNEI. The V gene lost 11 bases and the J gene lost 3 bases, with 17 bases spanning the gap. The CDR3 has 13 residues. The CDR3 sequence is CAGERLGNYEQYF. The CDR3 DNA follows: TGTGCCGGAGAGAGACTAGGAAACTACGAGCAGTACTTC.

The J gene is TRBJ2-5, the V gene TRBV6-2 or TRBV6-3; D is perhaps TRBD2 (6 bases). The CDR3 contains 13 residues. CDR1 is MNHEY, CDR2 SVGEGT, per germline. V lost 6 bases, J lost 5 bases, and 13 bases lay in between. In DNA, the CDR3 is TGTGCCAGCAGGCGAACTAGCTATGAGACCCAGTACTTC. Its protein is CASRRTSYETQYF.

The chain employs TRBV20-1 and TRBJ2-1; 7 bases are shared with TRBD1. The DNA end favors TRBJ2-7, so the J call may be wrong. The CDR3 totals 18 residues. Germline V gives CDR1 DFQATT, CDR2 SNEGSKA (reference sequence). The CDR3 DNA sequence: TGCAGTGCTAGAGTAATCAGGAGAGGGGGCGATTCCGTCTACGAGCAGTACTTC. The encoded protein is CSARVIRRGGDSVYEQYF.

This clonotype was detected only a few times. The chain couples TRBV2 to TRBJ2-5; 7 bases map to TRBD2. The CDR3 runs 14 residues. V lost 6 bases and J lost 6; bases outside the gene matches: 10. The germline V gene has CDR1 SNHLY and CDR2 FYNNEI. CDR3 sequence reads: CASSGLEKGKTQYF. CDR3 in DNA: TGTGCCAGCAGCGGACTAGAAAAAGGAAAGACCCAGTACTTC.

The chain employs TRBV6-6 and TRBJ2-5; no firm D call. The CDR3 covers 14 residues. Trimming took off 2 bases at V and 1 base at J, with 8 bases between the two ends. Germline V lookup: CDR1 MNHNY, CDR2 SVGAGI (reference sequence). This CDR3 reads CASSYEAVQETQYF. The DNA for the CDR3 is TGTGCCAGCAGTTACGAGGCTGTCCAAGAGACCCAGTACTTC.

The chain combines TRBV9 with TRBJ1-5; tentatively, D is TRBD1 (5 bases). The ends were cut back, 3 bases at V and 1 base at J, with 11 bases in the middle. Looked up from germline, CDR1 is SGDLS and CDR2 is YYNGEE. The CDR3 contains 15 residues. The CDR3 region is CASSGDLGSNQPQHF. CDR3 in DNA: TGTGCCAGCAGCGGGGACTTGGGGAGCAATCAGCCCCAGCATTTT.

The chain employs TRBV10-2 and TRBJ2-3; possible D gene TRBD2, 6 bases. Germline loops: CDR1 WSHSY, CDR2 SAAADI. V lost 1 base, J lost 11 bases, and 19 bases lay in between. The CDR3 is 15 residues long. In DNA form, the CDR3 reads TGCGCCAGCAGTGAGTGGCTGGAGGGTCTTGACGGGCAGTATTTT. This sequence encodes CASSEWLEGLDGQYF.

The CDR3 here is CASSLQQGNHYEQYF. CDR3 bases: TGTGCCAGCAGCTTGCAACAGGGGAACCACTACGAGCAGTACTTC. The V gene is TRBV7-2, the J gene TRBJ2-5; 7 positions agree with TRBD1. With the DNA end fitting TRBJ2-7 better, the J assignment may be wrong. The germline CDR1 and CDR2 sequences are SGHTA and FQGNSA. The CDR3 runs 15 residues.

This clonotype was found a few times. The CDR3 here is CSALDVTSDNEQFF. For the CDR3, the DNA is TGCAGTGCTTTAGACGTGACTAGCGACAATGAGCAGTTCTTC. V and J are TRBV20-1 and TRBJ2-1, with 8 bases aligning to TRBD2. CDR3 length equals 14 residues. Per germline, CDR1 DFQATT and CDR2 SNEGSKA (reference sequence). Losses at the gene ends were 5 bases for V and 5 bases for J; bases not matched to a gene: 8.

This clonotype was counted between two and nine times. The chain carries TRBV5-1 and TRBJ1-4, with 8 bases fitting TRBD1. The CDR3 extends over 14 amino acids. CDR1 is SGHRS and CDR2 is YFSETQ in the germline V gene. V trimming: 6 bases; J trimming: 7 bases; junction bases outside the gene matches: 8. The CDR3 DNA reads as TGCGCCAGCACCCAGGGGGCGCCGGGTGAAAAACTGTTTTTT. It is translated as CASTQGAPGEKLFF.

This clonotype has a handful of counts. The chain joins TRBV2 to TRBJ2-5; TRBD1 matches at 12 bases. V was clipped by 8 bases and J by 5 bases; unmatched bases: 6. The CDR3 has 14 amino acids. The germline gives CDR1 SNHLY, CDR2 FYNNEI. The CDR3 sequence is CASFPGQGAETQYF. In DNA form, the CDR3 reads TGTGCCAGCTTCCCGGGACAGGGGGCTGAGACCCAGTACTTC.

The rearrangement joins TRBV2 to TRBJ2-7, with D possibly being TRBD2 (6 bases). Trimming took 6 bases from V and 2 from J, leaving 11 bases between them. The germline V gene has CDR1 SNHLY and CDR2 FYNNEI. This CDR3 has 13 amino acids. For the CDR3, the DNA is TGTGCCAGCAGACGGGACTCAACCTACGAGCAGTACTTC. Protein sequence: CASRRDSTYEQYF.